The sequence of this T cell receptor beta chain was determined in a study of human T cells and chemical hapten exposure. Comment on this clonotype: Its antigen remains unidentified.

Each CDR3 protein gets one entry after TCRdb re-called the RACE reads with MiXCR. The data contain 150,000 to 200,000 distinct CDR3 sequences, around 22% of them singletons. Time point: patch test 1, 2 weeks after DPC sensitization. Documented treatment: therapeutic diphenylcyclopropenone sensitization with weekly scalp DPC. Study results and limitations: Expanded TCR counts at PT1 went up together with patch test score, a positive correlation.

CDR1 and CDR2 (germline): KGHSH, LQKENI. Trimming removed 4 bases from V and 0 bases from J, with 3 bases in between. The CDR3 contains 12 residues. This clonotype was sampled from a woman aged 45 to 65 with alopecia areata. Some clones in this sample may be carry-over from other donors' samples. The V gene is TRBV18, the J gene TRBJ1-1; no firm D call. The sequencing used whole blood, collected in connection with sensitization to the hapten diphenylcyclopropenone (DPC). The CDR3 DNA sequence: TGTGCCAGCTCACAGCTGAACACTGAAGCTTTCTTT. Translated, it gives CASSQLNTEAFF.